This TCR beta chain was sequenced for a study of blood T cell repertoires in COVID-19. Study at large: The cDNA or gDNA used as material had been derived from T cells, B-cell-depleted T cells, or PBMCs.

Participants came from roughly 25 US areas, aged roughly 18 to 95 years. Per the original methods: Reference gene primer amplification gave nucleated cell count estimates. Using immunoSEQ multiplex PCR, the repertoire was profiled, and TCRdb retains in-frame clones only, with some absent. The DNA gave D and trimming, while V, J and clone size come from that table. Counted here are around 150,000 clones, over 80% occurring once; the ten biggest clones make up approximately 13%. The clonotype originates from a woman aged 55-75 years who had recovered from COVID-19. Sequenced material: PBMCs or T cells enriched from blood (not recorded which).

The CDR3: CASRLLDSTEAFF. The CDR3 DNA is TGTGCCAGCAGATTACTTGACAGTACTGAAGCTTTCTTT. The chain recombines TRBV7-3 with TRBJ1-1; TRBD1 might be the D (5 bases). The CDR3 is made up of 13 amino acids. From germline, CDR1 is SGHTA and CDR2 FQGTGA. V lost 6 bases, J lost 5 bases, and 13 bases lay in between.